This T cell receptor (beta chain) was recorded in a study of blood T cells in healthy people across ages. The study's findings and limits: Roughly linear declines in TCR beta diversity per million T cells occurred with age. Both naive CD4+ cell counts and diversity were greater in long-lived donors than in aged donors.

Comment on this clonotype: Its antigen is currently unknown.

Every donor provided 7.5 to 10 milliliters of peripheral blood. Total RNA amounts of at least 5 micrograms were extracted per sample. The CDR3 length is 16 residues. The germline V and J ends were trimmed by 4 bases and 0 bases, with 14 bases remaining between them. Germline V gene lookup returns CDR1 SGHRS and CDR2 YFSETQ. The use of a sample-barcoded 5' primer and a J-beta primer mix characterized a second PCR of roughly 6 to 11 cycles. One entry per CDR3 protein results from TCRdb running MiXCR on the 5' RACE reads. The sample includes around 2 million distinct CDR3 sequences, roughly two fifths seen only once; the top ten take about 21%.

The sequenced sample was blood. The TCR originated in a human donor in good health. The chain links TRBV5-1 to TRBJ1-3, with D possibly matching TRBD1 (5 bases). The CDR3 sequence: CASSLGRGRSGNTIYF. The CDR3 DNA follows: TGCGCCAGCAGCCTCGGTCGGGGCCGCTCTGGAAACACCATATATTTT.